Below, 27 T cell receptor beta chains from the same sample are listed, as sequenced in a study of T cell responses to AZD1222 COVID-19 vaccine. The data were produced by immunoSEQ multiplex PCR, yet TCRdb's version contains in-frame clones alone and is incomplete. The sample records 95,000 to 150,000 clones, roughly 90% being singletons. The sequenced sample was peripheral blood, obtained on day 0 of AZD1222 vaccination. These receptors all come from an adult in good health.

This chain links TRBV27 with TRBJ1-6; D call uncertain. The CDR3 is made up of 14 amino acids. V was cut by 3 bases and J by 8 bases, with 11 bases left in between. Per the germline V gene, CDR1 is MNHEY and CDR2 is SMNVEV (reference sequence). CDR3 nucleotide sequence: TGTGCCAGCAGTTTGTGGGCCGGGGATTCACCCCTCCACTTT. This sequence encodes CASSLWAGDSPLHF.

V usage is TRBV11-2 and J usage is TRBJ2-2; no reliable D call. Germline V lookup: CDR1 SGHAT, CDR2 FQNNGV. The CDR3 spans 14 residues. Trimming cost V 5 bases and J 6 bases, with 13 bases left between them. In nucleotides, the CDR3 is TGTGCCAGCAGCACCCTCAGTCGGGCCGGGGAGCTGTTTTTT. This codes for CASSTLSRAGELFF. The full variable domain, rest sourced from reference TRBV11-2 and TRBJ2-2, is EAGVAQSPRYKIIEKRQSVAFWCNPISGHATLYWYQQILGQGPKLLIQFQNNGVVDDSQLPKDRFSAERLKGVDSTLKIQPAKLEDSAVYLCASSTLSRAGELFFGEGSRLTVL.

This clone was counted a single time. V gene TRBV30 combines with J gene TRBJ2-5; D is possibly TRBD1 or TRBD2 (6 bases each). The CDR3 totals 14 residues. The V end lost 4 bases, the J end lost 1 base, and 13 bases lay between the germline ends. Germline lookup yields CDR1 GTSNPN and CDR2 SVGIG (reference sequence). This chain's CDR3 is CAWKLGGGQETQYF. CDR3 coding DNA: TGTGCCTGGAAACTCGGAGGGGGCCAAGAGACCCAGTACTTC.

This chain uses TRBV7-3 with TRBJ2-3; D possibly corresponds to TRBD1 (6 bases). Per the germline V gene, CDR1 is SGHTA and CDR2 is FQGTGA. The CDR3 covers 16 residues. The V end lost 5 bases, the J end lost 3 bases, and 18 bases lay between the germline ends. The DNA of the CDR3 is TGTGCCAGCAGCCGGGATGGTCAGGGGTTGACAGATACGCAGTATTTT. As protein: CASSRDGQGLTDTQYF.

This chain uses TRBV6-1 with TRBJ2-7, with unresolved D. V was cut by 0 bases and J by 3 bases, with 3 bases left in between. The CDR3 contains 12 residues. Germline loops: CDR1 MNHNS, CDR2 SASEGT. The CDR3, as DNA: TGTGCCAGCAGTGAAGCGAGCTACGAGCAGTACTTC. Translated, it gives CASSEASYEQYF.

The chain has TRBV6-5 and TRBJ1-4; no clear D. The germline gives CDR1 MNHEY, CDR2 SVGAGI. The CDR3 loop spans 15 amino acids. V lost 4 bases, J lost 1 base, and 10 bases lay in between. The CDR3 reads CASSWPVGTNEKLFF. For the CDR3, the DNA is TGTGCCAGCAGTTGGCCGGTGGGAACTAATGAAAAACTGTTTTTT.

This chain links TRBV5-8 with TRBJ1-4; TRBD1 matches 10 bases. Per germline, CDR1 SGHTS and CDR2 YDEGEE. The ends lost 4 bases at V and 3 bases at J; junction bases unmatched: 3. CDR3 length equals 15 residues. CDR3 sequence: CASSPGTGANEKLFF. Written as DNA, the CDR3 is TGTGCCAGCAGCCCCGGGACAGGGGCTAATGAAAAACTGTTTTTT.

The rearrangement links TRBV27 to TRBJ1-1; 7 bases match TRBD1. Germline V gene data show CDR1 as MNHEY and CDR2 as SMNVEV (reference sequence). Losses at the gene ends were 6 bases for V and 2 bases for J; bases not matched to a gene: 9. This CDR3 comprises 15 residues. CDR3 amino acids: CASSPTGALNTEAFF. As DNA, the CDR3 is TGTGCCAGCAGCCCAACAGGGGCCTTAAACACTGAAGCTTTCTTT.

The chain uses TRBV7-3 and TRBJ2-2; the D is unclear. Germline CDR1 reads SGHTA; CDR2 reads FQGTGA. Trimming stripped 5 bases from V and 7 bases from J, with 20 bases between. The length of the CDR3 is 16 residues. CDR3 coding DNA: TGTGCCAGCAGCGTAGGGTCTGCGGAGAACGGCGGGGAGCTGTTTTTT. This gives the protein CASSVGSAENGGELFF.

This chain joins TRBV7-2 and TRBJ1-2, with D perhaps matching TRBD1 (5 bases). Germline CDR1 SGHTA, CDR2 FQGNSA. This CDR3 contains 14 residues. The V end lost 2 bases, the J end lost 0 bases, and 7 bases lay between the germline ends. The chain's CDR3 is CASSLQGPNYGYTF. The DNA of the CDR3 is TGTGCCAGCAGCTTACAGGGCCCTAACTATGGCTACACCTTC.

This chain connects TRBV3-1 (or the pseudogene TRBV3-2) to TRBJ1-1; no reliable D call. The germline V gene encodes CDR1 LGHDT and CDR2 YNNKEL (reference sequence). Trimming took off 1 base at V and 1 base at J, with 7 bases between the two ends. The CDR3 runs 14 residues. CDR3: CASSQAGRNTEAFF. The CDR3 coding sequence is TGTGCCAGCAGCCAAGCAGGCAGGAACACTGAAGCTTTCTTT.

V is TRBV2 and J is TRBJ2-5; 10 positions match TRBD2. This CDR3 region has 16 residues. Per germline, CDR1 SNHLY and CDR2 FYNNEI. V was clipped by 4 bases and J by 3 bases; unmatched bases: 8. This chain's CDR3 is CASSVLFLAGEETQYF. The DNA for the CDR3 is TGTGCCAGCAGTGTTCTTTTCCTAGCGGGAGAAGAGACCCAGTACTTC.

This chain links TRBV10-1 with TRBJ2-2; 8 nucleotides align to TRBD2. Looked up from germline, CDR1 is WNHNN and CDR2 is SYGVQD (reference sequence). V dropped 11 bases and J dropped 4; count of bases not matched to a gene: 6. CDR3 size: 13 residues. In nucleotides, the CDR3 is TGCGCCTCGGGGGGGGGCCGCACCGGGGAGCTGTTTTTT. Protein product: CASGGGRTGELFF.

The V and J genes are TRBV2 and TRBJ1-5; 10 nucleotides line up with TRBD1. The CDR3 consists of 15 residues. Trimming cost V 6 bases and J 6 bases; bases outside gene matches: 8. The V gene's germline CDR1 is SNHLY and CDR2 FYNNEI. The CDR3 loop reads CASRTSTGGSQPQHF. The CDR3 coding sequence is TGTGCCAGCAGAACCTCGACAGGGGGCAGTCAGCCCCAGCATTTT.

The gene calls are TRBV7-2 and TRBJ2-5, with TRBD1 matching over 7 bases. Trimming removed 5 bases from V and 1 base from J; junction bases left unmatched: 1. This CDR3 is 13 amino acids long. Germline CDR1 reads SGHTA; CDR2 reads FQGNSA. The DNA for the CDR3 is TGTGCCAGCAGCCGGGACAGCCAAGAGACCCAGTACTTC. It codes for CASSRDSQETQYF.

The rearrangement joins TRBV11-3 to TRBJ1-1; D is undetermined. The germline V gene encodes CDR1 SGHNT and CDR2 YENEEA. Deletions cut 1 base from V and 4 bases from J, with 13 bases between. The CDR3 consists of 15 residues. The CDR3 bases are TGTGCCAGCAGCTTAGGAGACGTTAGGACCACTGAAGCTTTCTTT. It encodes CASSLGDVRTTEAFF.

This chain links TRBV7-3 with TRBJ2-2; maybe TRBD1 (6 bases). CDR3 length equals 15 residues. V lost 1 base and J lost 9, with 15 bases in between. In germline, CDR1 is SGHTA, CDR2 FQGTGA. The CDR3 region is CASSLSWQGSRELFF. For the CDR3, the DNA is TGTGCCAGCAGCTTAAGTTGGCAGGGGAGCCGGGAGCTGTTTTTT.

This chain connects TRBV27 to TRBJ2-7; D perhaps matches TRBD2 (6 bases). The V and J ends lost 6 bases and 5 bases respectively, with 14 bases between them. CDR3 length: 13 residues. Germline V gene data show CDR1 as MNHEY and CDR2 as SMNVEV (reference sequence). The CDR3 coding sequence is TGTGCCAGCAGGGACGGGAGTGCCGACGAGCAGTACTTC. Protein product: CASRDGSADEQYF.

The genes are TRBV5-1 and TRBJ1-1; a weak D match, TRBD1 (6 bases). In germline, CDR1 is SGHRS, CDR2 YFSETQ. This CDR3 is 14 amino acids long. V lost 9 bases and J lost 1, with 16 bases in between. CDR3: CATREGTQNTEAFF. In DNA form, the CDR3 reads TGCGCCACACGGGAGGGGACACAGAACACTGAAGCTTTCTTT.

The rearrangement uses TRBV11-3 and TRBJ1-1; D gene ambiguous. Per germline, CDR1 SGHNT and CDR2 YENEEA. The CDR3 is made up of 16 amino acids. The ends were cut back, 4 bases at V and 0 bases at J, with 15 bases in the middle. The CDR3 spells CASSSGVVGLNTEAFF. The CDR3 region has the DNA TGTGCCAGCAGCTCTGGGGTCGTCGGGCTGAACACTGAAGCTTTCTTT.

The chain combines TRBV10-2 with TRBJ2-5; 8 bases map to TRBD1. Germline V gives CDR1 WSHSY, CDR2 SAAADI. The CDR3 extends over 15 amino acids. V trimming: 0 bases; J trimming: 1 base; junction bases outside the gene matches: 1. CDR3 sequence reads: CASSESDRGQETQYF. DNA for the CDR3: TGCGCCAGCAGTGAGTCTGACAGGGGCCAAGAGACCCAGTACTTC.

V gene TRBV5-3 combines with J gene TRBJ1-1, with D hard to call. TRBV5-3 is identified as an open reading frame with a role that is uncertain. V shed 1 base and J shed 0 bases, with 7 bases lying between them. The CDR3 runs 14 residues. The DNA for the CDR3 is TGTGCCAGAAGCTTGCACATCTTGAACACTGAAGCTTTCTTT. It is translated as CARSLHILNTEAFF.

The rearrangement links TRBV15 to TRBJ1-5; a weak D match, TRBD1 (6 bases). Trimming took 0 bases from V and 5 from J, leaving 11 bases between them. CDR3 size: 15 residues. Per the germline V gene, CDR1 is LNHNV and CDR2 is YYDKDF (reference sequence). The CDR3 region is CATSRDKGGYQPQHF. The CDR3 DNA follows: TGTGCCACCAGCAGAGATAAGGGGGGCTATCAGCCCCAGCATTTT.

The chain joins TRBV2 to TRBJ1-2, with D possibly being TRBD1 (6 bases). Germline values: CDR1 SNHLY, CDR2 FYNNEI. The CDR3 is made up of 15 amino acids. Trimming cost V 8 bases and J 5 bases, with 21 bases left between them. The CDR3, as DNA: TGTGCCAGCCTACTAGAGACAGGAGCACCTTATGGCTACACCTTC. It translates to CASLLETGAPYGYTF. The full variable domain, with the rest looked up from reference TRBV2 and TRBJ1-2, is EPEVTQTPSHQVTQMGQEVILRCVPISNHLYFYWYRQILGQKVEFLVSFYNNEISEKSEIFDDQFSVERPDGSNFTLKIRSTKLEDSAMYFCASLLETGAPYGYTFGSGTRLTVV.

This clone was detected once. The CDR3 loop is CASSRLAGIDEQFF. CDR3 bases: TGTGCCAGCAGCAGACTAGCGGGAATCGATGAGCAGTTCTTC. The gene calls are TRBV27 and TRBJ2-1, with TRBD2 matching 11 bases. V was clipped by 6 bases and J by 8 bases; unmatched bases: 6. CDR1 is MNHEY, CDR2 SMNVEV, per germline (reference sequence). This CDR3 contains 14 residues.

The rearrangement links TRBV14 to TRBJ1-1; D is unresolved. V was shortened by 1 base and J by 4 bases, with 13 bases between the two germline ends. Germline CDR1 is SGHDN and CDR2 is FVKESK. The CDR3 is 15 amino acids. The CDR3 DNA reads TGTGCCAGCAGCCAAGCGGCGGGTCGGGGCACTGAAGCTTTCTTT. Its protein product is CASSQAAGRGTEAFF. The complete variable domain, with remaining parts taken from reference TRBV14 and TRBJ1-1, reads EAGVTQFPSHSVIEKGQTVTLRCDPISGHDNLYWYRRVMGKEIKFLLHFVKESKQDESGMPNNRFLAERTGGTYSTLKVQPAELEDSGVYFCASSQAAGRGTEAFFGQGTRLTVV.

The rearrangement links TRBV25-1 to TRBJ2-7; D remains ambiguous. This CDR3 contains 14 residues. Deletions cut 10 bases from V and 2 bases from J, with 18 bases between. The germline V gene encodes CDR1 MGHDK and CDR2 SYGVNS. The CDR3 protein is CATLSESAPYEQYF. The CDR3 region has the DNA TGTGCCACTCTCAGCGAATCCGCACCCTACGAGCAGTACTTC.